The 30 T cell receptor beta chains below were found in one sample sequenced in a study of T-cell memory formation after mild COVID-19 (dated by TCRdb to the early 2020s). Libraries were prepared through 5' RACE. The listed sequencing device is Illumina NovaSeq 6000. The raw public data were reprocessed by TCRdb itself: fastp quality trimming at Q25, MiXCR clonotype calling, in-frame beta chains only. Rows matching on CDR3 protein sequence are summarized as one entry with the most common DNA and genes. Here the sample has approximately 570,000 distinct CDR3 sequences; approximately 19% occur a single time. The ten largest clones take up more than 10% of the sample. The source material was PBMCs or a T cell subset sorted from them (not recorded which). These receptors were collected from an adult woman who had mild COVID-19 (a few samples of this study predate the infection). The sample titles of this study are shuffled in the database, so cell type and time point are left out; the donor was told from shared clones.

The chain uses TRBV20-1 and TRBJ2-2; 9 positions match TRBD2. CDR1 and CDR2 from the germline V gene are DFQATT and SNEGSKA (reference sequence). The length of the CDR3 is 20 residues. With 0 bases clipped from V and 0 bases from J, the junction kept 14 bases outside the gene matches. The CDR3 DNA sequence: TGCAGTGCTAGAGACGAAGTAATAGCGGGGGAGGTAGCGAACACCGGGGAGCTGTTTTTT. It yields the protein CSARDEVIAGEVANTGELFF.

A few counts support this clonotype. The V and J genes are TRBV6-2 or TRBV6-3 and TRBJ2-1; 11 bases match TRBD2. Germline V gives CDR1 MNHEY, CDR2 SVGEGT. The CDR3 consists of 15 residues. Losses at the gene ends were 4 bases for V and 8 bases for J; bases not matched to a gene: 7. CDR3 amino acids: CASSSSLAGGYEQFF. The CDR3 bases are TGTGCCAGCAGTTCGTCTCTAGCGGGAGGTTATGAGCAGTTCTTC.

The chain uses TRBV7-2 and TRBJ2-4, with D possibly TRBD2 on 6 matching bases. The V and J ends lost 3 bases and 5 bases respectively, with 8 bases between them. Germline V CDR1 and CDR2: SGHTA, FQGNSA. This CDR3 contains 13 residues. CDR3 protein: CASSFPSENIQYF. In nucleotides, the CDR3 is TGTGCCAGCAGCTTTCCTAGCGAAAACATTCAGTACTTC.

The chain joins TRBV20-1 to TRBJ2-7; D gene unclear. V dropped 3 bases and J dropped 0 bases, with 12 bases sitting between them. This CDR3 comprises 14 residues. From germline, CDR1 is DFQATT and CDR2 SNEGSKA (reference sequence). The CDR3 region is CSARVGLSSYEQYF. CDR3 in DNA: TGCAGTGCTAGGGTAGGCCTTAGCTCCTACGAGCAGTACTTC.

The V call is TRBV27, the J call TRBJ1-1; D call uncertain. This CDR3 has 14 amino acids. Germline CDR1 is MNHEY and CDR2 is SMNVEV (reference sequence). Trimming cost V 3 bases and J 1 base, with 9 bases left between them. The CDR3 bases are TGTGCCAGCAGTTTTCTGACGGGGAACACTGAAGCTTTCTTT. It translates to CASSFLTGNTEAFF.

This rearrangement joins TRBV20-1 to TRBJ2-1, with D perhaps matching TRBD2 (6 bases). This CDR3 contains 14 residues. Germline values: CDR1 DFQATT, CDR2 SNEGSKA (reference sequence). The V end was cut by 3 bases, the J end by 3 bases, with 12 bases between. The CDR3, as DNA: TGCAGTGCTAGCGCCCGGGAGATCTACAATGAGCAGTTCTTC. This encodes CSASAREIYNEQFF.

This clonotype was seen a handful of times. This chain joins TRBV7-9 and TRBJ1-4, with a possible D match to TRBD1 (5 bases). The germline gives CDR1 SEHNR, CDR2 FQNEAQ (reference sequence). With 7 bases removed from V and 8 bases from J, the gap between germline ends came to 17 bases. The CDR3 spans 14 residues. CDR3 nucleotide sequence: TGTGCCAGCACCCCCGGACGGGGCCCCGAAAAACTGTTTTTT. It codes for CASTPGRGPEKLFF.

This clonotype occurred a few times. The CDR3, as DNA: TGTGCAACCCGGGGGACAGGGAATGAAAAACTGTTTTTT. Protein sequence: CATRGTGNEKLFF. V gene TRBV19 combines with J gene TRBJ1-4; 9 bases agree with TRBD1. This CDR3 contains 13 residues. Per the germline V gene, CDR1 is LNHDA and CDR2 is SQIVND (reference sequence).

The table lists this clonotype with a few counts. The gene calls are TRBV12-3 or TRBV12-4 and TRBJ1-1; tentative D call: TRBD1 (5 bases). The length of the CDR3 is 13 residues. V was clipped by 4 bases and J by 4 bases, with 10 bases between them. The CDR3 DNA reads TGTGCCAGCAGTTCGGGGGGGGGCACTGAAGCTTTCTTT. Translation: CASSSGGGTEAFF.

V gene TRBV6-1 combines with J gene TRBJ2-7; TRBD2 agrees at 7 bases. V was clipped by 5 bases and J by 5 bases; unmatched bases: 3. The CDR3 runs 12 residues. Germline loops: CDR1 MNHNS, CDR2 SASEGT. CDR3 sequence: CASSREGHEQYF. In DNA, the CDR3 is TGTGCCAGCAGTAGGGAGGGTCACGAGCAGTACTTC.

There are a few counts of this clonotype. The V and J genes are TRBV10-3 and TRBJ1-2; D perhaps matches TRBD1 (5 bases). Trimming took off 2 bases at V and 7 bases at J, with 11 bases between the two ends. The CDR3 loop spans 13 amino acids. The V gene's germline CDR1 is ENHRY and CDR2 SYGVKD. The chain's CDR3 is CAISEGADAGYTF. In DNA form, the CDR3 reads TGTGCCATCAGTGAGGGGGCGGATGCTGGCTACACCTTC.

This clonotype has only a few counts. The CDR3 nucleotides read TGTGCCAGCAGCGTGGGAGGGGCCGGGGAGCTGTTTTTT. This sequence encodes CASSVGGAGELFF. J is TRBJ2-2 and V is TRBV9; 7 nucleotides align to TRBD2. After removal of 2 bases from V and 6 bases from J, the junction contained 1 base not matched to a gene. The germline V gene has CDR1 SGDLS and CDR2 YYNGEE. The CDR3 totals 13 residues.

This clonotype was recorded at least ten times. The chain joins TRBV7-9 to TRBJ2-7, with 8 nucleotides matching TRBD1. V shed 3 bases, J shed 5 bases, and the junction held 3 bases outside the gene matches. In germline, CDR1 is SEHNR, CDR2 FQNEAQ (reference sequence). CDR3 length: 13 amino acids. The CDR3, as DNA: TGTGCCAGCAGCTTTGCGGACAGGGACGAGCAGTACTTC. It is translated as CASSFADRDEQYF.

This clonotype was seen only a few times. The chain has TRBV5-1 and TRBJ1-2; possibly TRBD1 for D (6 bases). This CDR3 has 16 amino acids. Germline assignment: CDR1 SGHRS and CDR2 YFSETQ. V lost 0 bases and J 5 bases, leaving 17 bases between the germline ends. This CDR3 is CASSLVFQGLTYGYTF. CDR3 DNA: TGCGCCAGCAGCTTGGTCTTCCAGGGGTTAACTTATGGCTACACCTTC.

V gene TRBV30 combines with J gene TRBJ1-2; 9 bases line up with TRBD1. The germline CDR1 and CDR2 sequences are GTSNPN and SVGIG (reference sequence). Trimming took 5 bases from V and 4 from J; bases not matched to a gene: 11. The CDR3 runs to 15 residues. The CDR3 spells CAWGTGSGVSYGYTF. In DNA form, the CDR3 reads TGTGCCTGGGGGACAGGGAGTGGAGTCTCCTATGGCTACACCTTC.

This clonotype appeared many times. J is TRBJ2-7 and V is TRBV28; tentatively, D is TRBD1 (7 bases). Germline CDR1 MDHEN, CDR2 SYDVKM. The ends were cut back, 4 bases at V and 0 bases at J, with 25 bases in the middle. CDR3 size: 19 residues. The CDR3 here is CASSWGVRRAGTVSYEQYF. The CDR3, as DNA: TGTGCCAGCAGTTGGGGGGTTCGTCGTGCCGGGACAGTCTCCTACGAGCAGTACTTC.

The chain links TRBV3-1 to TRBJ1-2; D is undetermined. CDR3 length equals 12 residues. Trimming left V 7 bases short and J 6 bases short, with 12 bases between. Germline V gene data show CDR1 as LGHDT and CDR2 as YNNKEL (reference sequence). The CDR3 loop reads CASTRFGDGYTF. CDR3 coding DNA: TGTGCCAGCACCCGGTTCGGAGATGGCTACACCTTC. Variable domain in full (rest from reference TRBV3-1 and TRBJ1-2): DTAVSQTPKYLVTQMGNDKSIKCEQNLGHDTMYWYKQDSKKFLKIMFSYNNKELIINETVPNRFSPKSPDKAHLNLHINSLELGDSAVYFCASTRFGDGYTFGSGTRLTVV.

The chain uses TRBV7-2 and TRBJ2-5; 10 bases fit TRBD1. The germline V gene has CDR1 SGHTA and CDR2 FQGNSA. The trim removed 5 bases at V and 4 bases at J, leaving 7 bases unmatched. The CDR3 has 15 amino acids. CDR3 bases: TGTGCCAGCAGCCCCAGTGGACAGGGGGTAGAGACCCAGTACTTC. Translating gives CASSPSGQGVETQYF.

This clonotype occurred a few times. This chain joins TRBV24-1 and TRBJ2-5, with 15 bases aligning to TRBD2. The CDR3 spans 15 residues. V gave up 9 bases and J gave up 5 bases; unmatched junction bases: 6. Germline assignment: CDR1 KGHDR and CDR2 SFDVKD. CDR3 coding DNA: TGTGCCACCGCGGGACTAGCGGGAGGCGGGGAGACCCAGTACTTC. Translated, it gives CATAGLAGGGETQYF.

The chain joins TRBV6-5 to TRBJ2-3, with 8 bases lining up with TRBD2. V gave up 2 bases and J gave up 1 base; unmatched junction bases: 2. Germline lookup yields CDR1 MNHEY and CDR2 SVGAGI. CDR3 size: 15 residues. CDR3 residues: CASSYGLAGTDTQYF. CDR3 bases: TGTGCCAGCAGTTACGGACTAGCCGGCACAGATACGCAGTATTTT.

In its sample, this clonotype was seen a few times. CDR3 sequence: CASSHRLDPNEQFF. The CDR3 nucleotides are TGTGCCAGCAGCCACAGGTTGGACCCCAATGAGCAGTTCTTC. The J gene is TRBJ2-1, the V gene TRBV12-3 or TRBV12-4; tentative D call: TRBD1 (5 bases). CDR3 length equals 14 residues. Trimming removed 6 bases at V and 6 bases at J, with 15 bases between.

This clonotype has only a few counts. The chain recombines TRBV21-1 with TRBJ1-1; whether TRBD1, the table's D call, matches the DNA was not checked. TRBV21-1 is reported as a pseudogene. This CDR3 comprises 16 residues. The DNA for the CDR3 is TGTGCCAGCAGCCTCCGGGACAGGGGGCGAGACACTGAAGCTTTCTTT. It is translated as CASSLRDRGRDTEAFF.

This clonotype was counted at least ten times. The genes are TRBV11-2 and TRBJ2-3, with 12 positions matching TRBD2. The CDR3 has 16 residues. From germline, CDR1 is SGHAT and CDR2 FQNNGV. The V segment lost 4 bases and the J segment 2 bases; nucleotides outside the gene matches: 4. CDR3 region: CASSSGLAGNTDTQYF. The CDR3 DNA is TGTGCCAGCAGCTCCGGACTAGCGGGGAACACAGATACGCAGTATTTT.

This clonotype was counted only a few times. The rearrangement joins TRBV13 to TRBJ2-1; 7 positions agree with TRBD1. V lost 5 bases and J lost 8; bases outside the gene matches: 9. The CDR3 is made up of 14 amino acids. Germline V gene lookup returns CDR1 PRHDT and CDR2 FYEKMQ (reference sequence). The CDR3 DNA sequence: TGTGCCAGCAGCGCGAGAGACAGGGCCGATGAGCAGTTCTTC. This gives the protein CASSARDRADEQFF.

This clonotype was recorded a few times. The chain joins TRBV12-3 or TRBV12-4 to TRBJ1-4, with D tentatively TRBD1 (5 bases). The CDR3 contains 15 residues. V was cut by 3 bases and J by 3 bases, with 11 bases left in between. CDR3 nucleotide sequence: TGTGCCAGCAGTTTTACGAGGGGCCCTAATGAAAAACTGTTTTTT. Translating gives CASSFTRGPNEKLFF.

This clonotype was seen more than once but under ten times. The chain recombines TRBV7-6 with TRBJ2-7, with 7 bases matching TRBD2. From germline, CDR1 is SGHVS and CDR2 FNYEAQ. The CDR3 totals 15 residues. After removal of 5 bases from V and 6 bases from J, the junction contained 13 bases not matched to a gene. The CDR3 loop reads CASSPQGSWGGEQYF. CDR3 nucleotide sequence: TGTGCCAGCAGCCCCCAGGGTAGCTGGGGGGGCGAGCAGTACTTC.

The CDR3 here is CASSYGAGEYF. CDR3 DNA: TGTGCCAGCAGTTACGGGGCGGGAGAGTACTTC. V gene TRBV6-2 or TRBV6-3 combines with J gene TRBJ2-7; 7 nucleotides match TRBD2. CDR1 is MNHEY, CDR2 SVGEGT, per germline. This CDR3 is 11 amino acids long. V dropped 2 bases and J dropped 11; count of bases not matched to a gene: 3.

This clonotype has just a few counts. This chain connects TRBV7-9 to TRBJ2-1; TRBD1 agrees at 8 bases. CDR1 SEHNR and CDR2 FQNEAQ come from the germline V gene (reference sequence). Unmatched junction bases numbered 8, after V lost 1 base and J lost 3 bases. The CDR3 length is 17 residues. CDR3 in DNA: TGTGCCAGCAGCTTAGAGACCCGACAGGGGAGCTACAATGAGCAGTTCTTC. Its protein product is CASSLETRQGSYNEQFF. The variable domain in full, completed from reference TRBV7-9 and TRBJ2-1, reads DTGVSQNPRHKITKRGQNVTFRCDPISEHNRLYWYRQTLGQGPEFLTYFQNEAQLEKSRLLSDRFSAERPKGSFSTLEIQRTEQGDSAMYLCASSLETRQGSYNEQFFGPGTRLTVL.

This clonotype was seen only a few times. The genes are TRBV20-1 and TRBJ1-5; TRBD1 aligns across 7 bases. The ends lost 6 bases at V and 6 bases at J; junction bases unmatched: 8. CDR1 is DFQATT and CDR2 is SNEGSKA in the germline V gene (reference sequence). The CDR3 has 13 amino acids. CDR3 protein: CSARDRDGQPQHF. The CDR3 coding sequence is TGCAGTGCCCGCGACAGGGATGGTCAGCCCCAGCATTTT.

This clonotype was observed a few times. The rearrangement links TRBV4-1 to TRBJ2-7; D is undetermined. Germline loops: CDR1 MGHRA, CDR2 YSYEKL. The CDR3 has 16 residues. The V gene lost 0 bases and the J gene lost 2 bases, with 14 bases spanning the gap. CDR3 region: CASSQDGSPWTYEQYF. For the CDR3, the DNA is TGCGCCAGCAGCCAAGATGGGTCGCCGTGGACCTACGAGCAGTACTTC.